This T cell receptor (beta chain) was sequenced in a study of chemoradiotherapy in HPV16-positive cancers (dated 2022 in TCRdb). Background on the whole study: Using functional T-cell assays on cells from two HPV16-positive patients, the researchers defined candidate HPV-specific T-cell clones and common TCR motifs. Whether T-cell immunity against the HPV oncoproteins E6 and E7 changes during chemoradiotherapy and whether survival is affected by this immunity were examined in the study. The candidate HPV-specific TCRs and motifs were then tracked in TCR repertoires from more than 85 patients with HPV-related cancers. Summary of the overall study and its limitations: Expansion of candidate HPV-specific clones and E7-related TCR motifs was observed in the tumor microenvironment during treatment, whereas no such expansion was observed for non-HPV-specific T cells. In HPV16-positive patients, expansion of HPV-responsive T cells during chemoradiotherapy was associated with improved recurrence-free survival. Only two HPV16-positive patients were used to derive the functional definition of HPV-specific T cells, and the survival association was reported for HPV16-positive patients.

Because repertoires were sampled repeatedly during chemoradiotherapy, clonal expansion in the tumor microenvironment could be followed. From the germline V gene (reference sequence), CDR1 is LNHDA and CDR2 is SQIVND. There are 15 amino acids in the CDR3, from cysteine to phenylalanine inclusive. Only the CDR3 region is kept as DNA, spanning 45 bases read in frame from base 1. The V and J ends are trimmed by 4 bases and 3 bases, leaving 16 bases between them. The library relied on the immunoSEQ multiplex PCR assay. This is the immuneACCESS table as TCRdb keeps it, with only in-frame sequences that have V and J called. A part of the clones is gone; compared with another copy, unresolved V genes explain less than half, and the rest is unexplained. This sample comprises approximately 20,000 clones, about 86% of them detected only once. The top ten hold around 4.9% of the sample. On this clone: The antigen it recognizes is unknown. No qualities accompany the bases; no much larger clone lies one base away.

The sample consisted of blood, taken from a patient who underwent chemoradiotherapy. The receptor comes from a human donor with HPV-associated anogenital cancer. The chain joins TRBV19 to TRBJ2-7; the D gene is perhaps TRBD1 or TRBD2, each of them matching over 6 bases. This receptor carries the CDR3 CASSTLTGAVYEQYF. The nucleotide sequence is given as TGTGCCAGTAGTACCCTCACGGGGGCGGTCTACGAGCAGTACTTC.